This TCR beta chain was observed in a study of cytomegalovirus exposure and HLA in healthy donors. The germline V gene encodes CDR1 MDHEN and CDR2 SYDVKM. This CDR3 has 15 residues. V lost 7 bases and J 6 bases, leaving 19 bases between the germline ends. PCR primers comprised 60 Vbeta and 13 Jbeta primers. Original processing notes: There were about 88 million unique TCR beta chains by a later count, and 10 million to 12 million of them were shared. Only in-frame clones appear in the TCRdb table, and some are missing; sequencing was by immunoSEQ multiplex PCR. D and trimming were read from the DNA, whereas the V and J calls and clone size are those reported in that table. Reported are about 130,000 clones; the ten largest clones contain around 1.5%.

V and J are TRBV28 and TRBJ1-5; D is possibly TRBD1 (6 bases). The material sequenced was PBMCs. This receptor was taken from a woman aged 40 to 55 in good health and CMV-seronegative. The CDR3 region is CASNPVGDISQPQHF. For the CDR3, the DNA is TGTGCCAGCAACCCGGTAGGGGACATCAGTCAGCCCCAGCATTTT. Combining the CDR3 with reference TRBV28 and TRBJ1-5 gives the whole variable domain DVKVTQSSRYLVKRTGEKVFLECVQDMDHENMFWYRQDPGLGLRLIYFSYDVKMKEKGDIPEGYSVSREKKERFSLILESASTNQTSMYLCASNPVGDISQPQHFGDGTRLSIL.